This T cell receptor beta chain was documented in a study of blood T cell repertoires in COVID-19. Study-level information: Samples of COVID-19 (acute and convalescent) were obtained from the United States, Italy and Spain.

The germline V gene has CDR1 SNHLY and CDR2 FYNNEI. The CDR3 consists of 11 residues. V lost 4 bases, J lost 8 bases, and 8 bases lay in between. Per the original data handling: From reference gene primer amplification, estimates of nucleated cell counts were derived. This table comes from immunoSEQ multiplex PCR, and its TCRdb copy is limited to in-frame clones, with some not included. V and J calls and clone size are copied from that table; D and trimming were computed from the DNA. Of roughly 67,000 clones listed, roughly four fifths are singletons. This TCR was recovered from an older woman with acute or convalescent COVID-19. V is TRBV2 and J is TRBJ1-2, with D possibly TRBD1 on 5 matching bases. Sequenced material: peripheral blood. The CDR3 bases are TGTGCCAGCAGTGTAGGGGTCGGCTACACCTTC. Translating gives CASSVGVGYTF.